This is a list of T cell receptor beta chains from one sample in a study of blood T cell repertoires in COVID-19. TCRdb's copy holds only in-frame clones and misses some; the assay was immunoSEQ multiplex PCR. The top ten clones hold roughly 2.2% of a sample with about 200,000 clones, almost 85% of them seen once. Sequenced sample: peripheral blood. The receptor set was obtained from a woman aged 65 to 85 with COVID-19, enrolled during active disease. CDR3s include the opening cysteine and the closing phenylalanine or tryptophan. Each record gives: D gene, J gene, V gene, clone size, CDR3 DNA, CDR3 protein. The D gene is left open where the match is weak. Clone sizes are given selectively: once, few, many, or a class where the clone is expanded.

D gene: NA; J gene: TRBJ1-2; V gene: TRBV28; clone size: NA; CDR3 DNA: TGTGCCAGCAGTCCCCCCGGGGAACATAACTATGGCTACACCTTC; CDR3 protein: CASSPPGEHNYGYTF
D gene: NA; J gene: TRBJ1-5; V gene: TRBV2; clone size: NA; CDR3 DNA: TGTGCCAGCAGTGGACAACTCAATCAGCCCCAGCATTTT; CDR3 protein: CASSGQLNQPQHF
D gene: TRBD2; J gene: TRBJ2-5; V gene: TRBV5-1; clone size: NA; CDR3 DNA: TGCGCCAGCAGTCTGGGGAGGGCCCTACAAGAGACCCAGTACTTC; CDR3 protein: CASSLGRALQETQYF
D gene: NA; J gene: TRBJ1-1; V gene: TRBV7-6; clone size: NA; CDR3 DNA: TGTGCCAGCAGCTTAAGACGACGGACAGATCTTGTAAACACTGAAGCTTTCTTT; CDR3 protein: CASSLRRRTDLVNTEAFF
D gene: TRBD2; J gene: TRBJ2-1; V gene: TRBV7-6; clone size: NA; CDR3 DNA: TGTGCCAGCAGCACGGGAGGAAAGCGAATCAATGAGCAGTTCTTC; CDR3 protein: CASSTGGKRINEQFF
D gene: TRBD2; J gene: TRBJ2-1; V gene: TRBV6-6; clone size: NA; CDR3 DNA: TGTGCCAGCAGTAGCGGGGGGGCCAATGAGCAGTTCTTC; CDR3 protein: CASSSGGANEQFF
D gene: TRBD2; J gene: TRBJ2-7; V gene: TRBV29-1; clone size: NA; CDR3 DNA: TGCAGCGCTCTGACCGGGACTAGCGGTTACTACGAGCAGTACTTC; CDR3 protein: CSALTGTSGYYEQYF
D gene: NA; J gene: TRBJ2-7; V gene: TRBV3-1/TRBV3-2; clone size: NA; CDR3 DNA: TGTGCCAGCAGCCAAACGTCCGGGAACCACTCCTACGAGCAGTACTTC; CDR3 protein: CASSQTSGNHSYEQYF
D gene: TRBD2; J gene: TRBJ2-5; V gene: TRBV7-3; clone size: NA; CDR3 DNA: TGTGCCAGCAGCTTAAGCGGGAGTGAGACCCAGTACTTC; CDR3 protein: CASSLSGSETQYF
D gene: TRBD1; J gene: TRBJ1-6; V gene: TRBV18; clone size: NA; CDR3 DNA: TGTGCCAGCTCACCACCGGTGGGGACAGGGAGTTATTCACCCCTCCACTTT; CDR3 protein: CASSPPVGTGSYSPLHF
D gene: TRBD1; J gene: TRBJ2-5; V gene: TRBV4-2; clone size: NA; CDR3 DNA: TGTGCCAGCAGCCTTACGGGACAGGGAGGTGTGGAGACCCAGTACTTC; CDR3 protein: CASSLTGQGGVETQYF
D gene: NA; J gene: TRBJ1-5; V gene: TRBV19; clone size: NA; CDR3 DNA: TGTGCCAGTGGGAGGCAAGATAGCAATCAGCCCCAGCATTTT; CDR3 protein: CASGRQDSNQPQHF
D gene: TRBD2; J gene: TRBJ2-3; V gene: TRBV24-1; clone size: NA; CDR3 DNA: TGTGCCACCAGTGATTCGGGACTAGCTACAGATACGCAGTATTTT; CDR3 protein: CATSDSGLATDTQYF
D gene: TRBD1; J gene: TRBJ1-2; V gene: TRBV19; clone size: NA; CDR3 DNA: TGTGCCAGTAGTTTCCGGGACAGAACGTATTATGGCTACACCTTC; CDR3 protein: CASSFRDRTYYGYTF
D gene: TRBD1; J gene: TRBJ2-3; V gene: TRBV7-9; clone size: NA; CDR3 DNA: TGTGCCAGCAGTTACCGGACAGGGGCCACAGATACGCAGTATTTT; CDR3 protein: CASSYRTGATDTQYF
D gene: NA; J gene: TRBJ1-2; V gene: TRBV24-1; clone size: NA; CDR3 DNA: TGTGCCACCAGTGAGCGGACTGGGGGCAGCCTCTATGGCTACACCTTC; CDR3 protein: CATSERTGGSLYGYTF
D gene: TRBD1; J gene: TRBJ1-5; V gene: TRBV28; clone size: NA; CDR3 DNA: TGTGCCAGCATCGGACAGGGGGCACGGAATCAGCCCCAGCATTTT; CDR3 protein: CASIGQGARNQPQHF
D gene: TRBD2; J gene: TRBJ2-3; V gene: TRBV19; clone size: once; CDR3 DNA: TGTGCCAGTAGTAGGCGTGGCGGGGGGGTTTTCGGCACAGATACGCAGTATTTT; CDR3 protein: CASSRRGGGVFGTDTQYF
D gene: TRBD2; J gene: TRBJ2-1; V gene: TRBV4-2; clone size: NA; CDR3 DNA: TGTGCCAGCAGCCAAGCCGGAGCTAGCGGGAGCCACAATGAGCAGTTCTTC; CDR3 protein: CASSQAGASGSHNEQFF
D gene: NA; J gene: TRBJ2-7; V gene: TRBV27; clone size: NA; CDR3 DNA: TGTGCCCCCAGGGATAGGGGGGGAAACTACGAGCAGTACTTC; CDR3 protein: CAPRDRGGNYEQYF
D gene: TRBD2; J gene: TRBJ2-7; V gene: TRBV6-5; clone size: NA; CDR3 DNA: TGTGCCAGCAGTTCGCCCACTAGCGGGGTCTACGAGCAGTACTTC; CDR3 protein: CASSSPTSGVYEQYF
D gene: NA; J gene: TRBJ2-3; V gene: TRBV6-4; clone size: once; CDR3 DNA: TGTGCCAGCAGTGACCTGGCAGGGGGCACAGATACGCAGTATTTT; CDR3 protein: CASSDLAGGTDTQYF
D gene: NA; J gene: TRBJ1-6; V gene: TRBV5-1; clone size: NA; CDR3 DNA: TGCGCCAGCAGCTTGTCGGACACTCCTACCCTCCACTTT; CDR3 protein: CASSLSDTPTLHF
D gene: NA; J gene: TRBJ1-1; V gene: TRBV19; clone size: NA; CDR3 DNA: TGTGCCAGTAGTATTGGTCAGGATTTTTGGGACACTGAAGCTTTCTTT; CDR3 protein: CASSIGQDFWDTEAFF
D gene: NA; J gene: TRBJ1-4; V gene: TRBV21-1; clone size: NA; CDR3 DNA: TGTGCCAGCAGCAATAGCGTGGGTTTTGAAAAACTGTTTTTT; CDR3 protein: CASSNSVGFEKLFF
D gene: TRBD2; J gene: TRBJ2-3; V gene: TRBV7-3; clone size: NA; CDR3 DNA: TGTGCCAGCAGCTGGGGAGTAGCGGGAGGGATGGATACGCAGTATTTT; CDR3 protein: CASSWGVAGGMDTQYF
D gene: TRBD1; J gene: TRBJ1-2; V gene: TRBV6-5; clone size: NA; CDR3 DNA: TGTGCCACCATCGAGGCGGGACAGGGTTTTGGCTACACCTTC; CDR3 protein: CATIEAGQGFGYTF
D gene: NA; J gene: TRBJ2-2; V gene: TRBV2; clone size: NA; CDR3 DNA: TGTGCCAGCAGTGAAAAGCGGATGAACACCGAGGAGCTGTTTTTT; CDR3 protein: CASSEKRMNTEELFF
D gene: NA; J gene: TRBJ1-3; V gene: TRBV7-6; clone size: NA; CDR3 DNA: TGTGCCAGCAGCTTCGGAGCTTGGACAAGCGCTGGAAACACCATATATTTT; CDR3 protein: CASSFGAWTSAGNTIYF
D gene: NA; J gene: TRBJ2-7; V gene: TRBV19; clone size: NA; CDR3 DNA: TGTGCCAGTAGTATGGACATCTACTACGAGCAGTACTTC; CDR3 protein: CASSMDIYYEQYF
D gene: TRBD2; J gene: TRBJ2-5; V gene: TRBV5-1; clone size: NA; CDR3 DNA: TGCGCCAGCAGCTTCCTAGCGGGAAATCCCCAAGAGACCCAGTACTTC; CDR3 protein: CASSFLAGNPQETQYF
D gene: TRBD1; J gene: TRBJ2-5; V gene: TRBV9; clone size: NA; CDR3 DNA: TGTGCCAGCAGCGTGGTCTCCGGGACAGGGGTGGAGACCCAGTACTTC; CDR3 protein: CASSVVSGTGVETQYF
D gene: NA; J gene: TRBJ2-1; V gene: TRBV6-5; clone size: NA; CDR3 DNA: TGTGCCAGCAGTTACGGGGGGGGGCCTGGGAATGAGCAGTTCTTC; CDR3 protein: CASSYGGGPGNEQFF
D gene: TRBD2; J gene: TRBJ2-4; V gene: TRBV27; clone size: NA; CDR3 DNA: TGTGCCAGCAGTCAATCTAGCGGGAGTGGGGGAAACATTCAGTACTTC; CDR3 protein: CASSQSSGSGGNIQYF
D gene: TRBD2; J gene: TRBJ2-3; V gene: TRBV13; clone size: NA; CDR3 DNA: TGTGCCAGCAGCTCGGCCCGGCGGGGGGGCGCAGATACGCAGTATTTT; CDR3 protein: CASSSARRGGADTQYF
D gene: NA; J gene: TRBJ1-1; V gene: TRBV7-2; clone size: NA; CDR3 DNA: TGTGCCAGCAGACGACAGACGAACACTGAAGCTTTCTTT; CDR3 protein: CASRRQTNTEAFF
D gene: TRBD1; J gene: TRBJ1-5; V gene: TRBV10-3; clone size: NA; CDR3 DNA: TGTGCCATCAGTGGGACAGGGGATCAGCCCCAGCATTTT; CDR3 protein: CAISGTGDQPQHF
D gene: TRBD2; J gene: TRBJ2-7; V gene: TRBV19; clone size: NA; CDR3 DNA: TGTGCCAGTAGTATCGGGGGACTAGACTACGAGCAGTACTTC; CDR3 protein: CASSIGGLDYEQYF
D gene: TRBD1; J gene: TRBJ1-6; V gene: TRBV6-5; clone size: NA; CDR3 DNA: TGTGCCAGCAGTCACAACAGGGGGCGATCACCCCTCCACTTT; CDR3 protein: CASSHNRGRSPLHF
D gene: NA; J gene: TRBJ1-1; V gene: TRBV21-1; clone size: NA; CDR3 DNA: TGTGCCAGCAGCAAAGCGGGGGGTGGGACTGAAGCTTTCTTT; CDR3 protein: CASSKAGGGTEAFF